Below are 2 T cell receptor beta chains sequenced from a single sample in a study of T-cell memory formation after mild COVID-19. One entry per CDR3 protein results from TCRdb running MiXCR on the 5' RACE reads. The data contain around 150,000 distinct CDR3 sequences, less than 40% of them singletons. Sequencing used PBMCs or a T cell subset sorted from them (not recorded which). These receptors were collected from an adult woman who had mild COVID-19 (a few samples of this study predate the infection). Cell type and time point are not known.

V usage is TRBV5-1 and J usage is TRBJ1-5, with D possibly TRBD1 on 5 matching bases. Germline V gene lookup returns CDR1 SGHRS and CDR2 YFSETQ. The CDR3 spans 16 residues. V gave up 5 bases and J gave up 3 bases, with 18 bases separating them. CDR3 sequence reads: CASSLGNGAINQPQHF. For the CDR3, the DNA is TGCGCCAGCAGTCTTGGGAACGGGGCGATCAATCAGCCCCAGCATTTT.

This clonotype has a handful of counts. CDR3 sequence reads: CASSPGLAGVRDTQYF. CDR3 DNA: TGCGCCAGCAGCCCCGGACTAGCGGGAGTGCGGGATACGCAGTATTTT. The chain employs TRBV5-1 and TRBJ2-3; 13 bases match TRBD2. V shed 4 bases and J 6 bases; nucleotides not matched to a gene: 8. Germline values: CDR1 SGHRS, CDR2 YFSETQ. This CDR3 contains 16 residues. Variable domain in full (rest from reference TRBV5-1 and TRBJ2-3): KAGVTQTPRYLIKTRGQQVTLSCSPISGHRSVSWYQQTPGQGLQFLFEYFSETQRNKGNFPGRFSGRQFSNSRSEMNVSTLELGDSALYLCASSPGLAGVRDTQYFGPGTRLTVL.